The sequence of this T cell receptor (beta chain) was determined in a study of T cell responses to AZD1222 COVID-19 vaccine. Overall study: Second-dose intervals of approximately 4 or approximately 12 weeks were pooled.

Remarks on this clone: Its antigen remains unidentified.

The data were produced by immunoSEQ multiplex PCR, yet TCRdb's version contains in-frame clones alone and is incomplete. The data show approximately 190,000 clones, approximately 92% seen once. This CDR3 comprises 15 residues. Germline loops: CDR1 LGHNA, CDR2 YSLEER. V lost 4 bases, J lost 3 bases, and 12 bases lay in between. Points from the study as a whole: Among spike-specific TCRs, nearly half reportedly target unmutated variant regions.

The rearrangement links TRBV4-3 to TRBJ1-4; D gene uncertain. The receptor was isolated from an adult in good health. Sample: peripheral blood, taken on day 0 of AZD1222 vaccination. CDR3: CASSRSGIANEKLFF. In nucleotides, the CDR3 is TGCGCCAGCAGCCGGTCGGGGATCGCTAATGAAAAACTGTTTTTT.